This TCR beta chain was documented in a study of glioma-infiltrating T cells after dendritic cell vaccination. Overall study context: The vaccine used monocyte-derived dendritic cells pulsed overnight with autologous tumor lysate.

Regarding this clone: Its antigen is unknown.

The CDR3 is 12 amino acids. Germline V gene lookup returns CDR1 GTSNPN and CDR2 SVGIG (reference sequence). Trimming stripped 5 bases from V and 3 bases from J, with 8 bases between. Study conclusions and caveats: Higher TCR clonality did not directly relate to longer survival.

Sample time point: after dendritic cell vaccination, including at tumor progression/relapse. Blood PBMC samples: pre-vaccination, two weeks post third vaccination, and at tumor progression. Input was 2 ug genomic DNA, or all available if less. Here immunoSEQ multiplex PCR was the method, and the copy in TCRdb shows in-frame clones only, minus some. The data show approximately 85,000 clones, with roughly 85% seen just once and roughly 8.4% held by the top ten. The material sequenced was blood, taken after dendritic cell vaccination. This sequence joins TRBV30 and TRBJ2-4; D perhaps matches TRBD1 (5 bases). The sequence came from a human donor with glioblastoma. DNA for the CDR3: TGTGCCTGGGGACACTACAAAAACATTCAGTACTTC. This gives the protein CAWGHYKNIQYF.